These 26 T cell receptor beta chains came from one sample sequenced in a study of radiotherapy plus CTLA-4 blockade in lung cancer. Sequencing was performed with immunoSEQ multiplex PCR; in TCRdb, only in-frame clones are kept and a portion is missing. The data show about 95,000 clones, with around four fifths seen just once and around 3.7% held by the top ten. The sample in question was peripheral blood, obtained from a patient treated with radiotherapy plus ipilimumab. The receptor source for this set is a human donor with non-small cell lung cancer who had a partial response to radiotherapy plus ipilimumab.

The CDR3 loop is CASSSTTRSAEAFF. In DNA form, the CDR3 reads TGTGCCAGCAGTTCCACTACAAGGAGCGCTGAAGCTTTCTTT. The chain recombines TRBV27 with TRBJ1-1; no reliable D call. CDR3 length equals 14 residues. Per the germline V gene, CDR1 is MNHEY and CDR2 is SMNVEV (reference sequence). Trimming removed 4 bases at V and 6 bases at J, with 15 bases between.

The chain joins TRBV2 to TRBJ2-1; no firm D call. Germline lookup yields CDR1 SNHLY and CDR2 FYNNEI. The CDR3 consists of 10 residues. Trimming left V 8 bases short and J 8 bases short, with 7 bases between. DNA for the CDR3: TGTGCCAGCGGGCACGATGAGCAGTTCTTC. Translated: CASGHDEQFF.

This sequence joins TRBV28 and TRBJ2-2; D is undetermined. The CDR3 runs to 13 residues. The ends were cut back, 6 bases at V and 7 bases at J, with 12 bases in the middle. CDR1 and CDR2 (germline): MDHEN, SYDVKM. The CDR3: CASSSGESGELFF. The DNA for the CDR3 is TGTGCCAGCAGCTCCGGTGAGAGCGGGGAGCTGTTTTTT.

This clone was picked up one time. The chain carries TRBV5-1 and TRBJ2-3, with 8 positions matching TRBD2. This CDR3 has 14 amino acids. The J segment lost 6 bases and the V segment lost 2 bases, leaving 5 bases of the junction unmatched. Per the germline V gene, CDR1 is SGHRS and CDR2 is YFSETQ. CDR3 nucleotide sequence: TGCGCCAGCAGCTTTAGCGGGAACTCCGATACGCAGTATTTT. Its translation: CASSFSGNSDTQYF.

V is TRBV28 and J is TRBJ1-4; no clear D gene. The germline V gene has CDR1 MDHEN and CDR2 SYDVKM. The ends were cut back, 4 bases at V and 8 bases at J, with 11 bases in the middle. The length of the CDR3 is 13 residues. The CDR3 is CASSSGRREKLFF. DNA of the CDR3: TGTGCCAGCAGTTCTGGCCGGAGAGAAAAACTGTTTTTT.

This clone was seen more than once but under ten times. The V and J genes are TRBV11-2 and TRBJ1-1; D not resolved. Germline-derived CDR1 and CDR2 are SGHAT and FQNNGV. Trimming left V 1 base short and J 3 bases short, with 3 bases between. CDR3 length equals 12 residues. The CDR3, as DNA: TGTGCCAGCAGCTTAGTATACACTGAAGCTTTCTTT. Protein product: CASSLVYTEAFF.

The rearrangement joins TRBV6-5 to TRBJ1-1; tentatively, D is TRBD1 (6 bases). CDR1 is MNHEY, CDR2 SVGAGI, per germline. Trimming took off 5 bases at V and 5 bases at J, with 18 bases between the two ends. The CDR3 has 15 amino acids. The DNA for the CDR3 is TGTGCCAGCAGTCCAACCCTCTCAGGGGTTACTGAAGCTTTCTTT. This encodes CASSPTLSGVTEAFF.

This clone turned up a few times. The V gene is TRBV10-2, the J gene TRBJ2-1; 11 bases match TRBD2. CDR1 and CDR2 from the germline V gene are WSHSY and SAAADI. V shed 6 bases, J shed 7 bases, and the junction held 5 bases outside the gene matches. There are 14 residues in the CDR3. This CDR3 is CASRDSGRENEQFF. CDR3 bases: TGCGCCAGCAGGGATAGCGGGAGGGAAAATGAGCAGTTCTTC.

The chain couples TRBV4-2 to TRBJ2-5; no clear D gene. Germline V gene sequence: CDR1 LGHNA, CDR2 YNFKEQ. The V end was cut by 0 bases, the J end by 4 bases, with 12 bases between. The CDR3 extends over 15 amino acids. This CDR3 reads CASSQDRSLTETQYF. CDR3 nucleotide sequence: TGTGCCAGCAGCCAAGATCGATCCCTAACAGAGACCCAGTACTTC.

The chain couples TRBV7-3 to TRBJ2-2; 8 bases map to TRBD2. The CDR3 contains 16 residues. V shed 2 bases, J shed 4 bases, and the junction held 6 bases outside the gene matches. CDR1 is SGHTA, CDR2 FQGTGA, per germline. The CDR3 loop reads CASSLAGLALTGELFF. In nucleotides, the CDR3 is TGTGCCAGCAGCTTAGCCGGACTAGCACTCACCGGGGAGCTGTTTTTT.

The chain has TRBV5-1 and TRBJ2-5; no clear D gene. V was shortened by 0 bases and J by 11 bases, with 11 bases between the two germline ends. The CDR3 has 12 amino acids. Germline V lookup: CDR1 SGHRS, CDR2 YFSETQ. CDR3: CASSLDHYGQYF. CDR3 in DNA: TGCGCCAGCAGCTTGGATCACTACGGGCAGTACTTC. Drawing the rest from reference TRBV5-1 and TRBJ2-5, the complete variable domain is KAGVTQTPRYLIKTRGQQVTLSCSPISGHRSVSWYQQTPGQGLQFLFEYFSETQRNKGNFPGRFSGRQFSNSRSEMNVSTLELGDSALYLCASSLDHYGQYFGPGTRLLVL.

This chain connects TRBV5-4 to TRBJ2-3; TRBD2 agrees at 8 bases. This CDR3 contains 18 residues. The V and J ends lost 0 bases and 2 bases, in that order; junction bases with no gene match: 11. Germline V gene sequence: CDR1 SGHNT, CDR2 YYREEE (reference sequence). The DNA for the CDR3 is TGTGCCAGCAGCTTGGCCGGAAGGCTAGCGGGTATCACAGATACGCAGTATTTT. Amino acid sequence: CASSLAGRLAGITDTQYF.

The table lists this clone with many counts. V and J are TRBV19 and TRBJ2-5, with D tentatively TRBD2 (6 bases). The V gene lost 5 bases and the J gene lost 5 bases, with 12 bases spanning the gap. Germline V gene lookup returns CDR1 LNHDA and CDR2 SQIVND (reference sequence). CDR3 length: 13 residues. CDR3 amino acids: CASSAGPMETQYF. CDR3 DNA: TGTGCCAGTAGTGCGGGACCGATGGAGACCCAGTACTTC.

The chain combines TRBV15 with TRBJ1-6; weak D call: TRBD1 (6 bases). The CDR3 sequence is 17 residues long. CDR1 is LNHNV and CDR2 is YYDKDF in the germline V gene (reference sequence). Deletions cut 0 bases from V and 5 bases from J, with 14 bases between. The CDR3 DNA reads TGTGCCACCAGCAGAGATGCAGGGGCAGTTAATAATTCACCCCTCCACTTT. Amino acid sequence: CATSRDAGAVNNSPLHF.

This clone showed up just a few times. The chain joins TRBV30 to TRBJ1-1; 11 nucleotides match TRBD1. Looked up from germline, CDR1 is GTSNPN and CDR2 is SVGIG (reference sequence). V gave up 4 bases and J gave up 4 bases; unmatched junction bases: 5. CDR3 size: 14 residues. Written as DNA, the CDR3 is TGTGCCTGGAACATCGGGACAGGGGGCACTGAAGCTTTCTTT. Residues: CAWNIGTGGTEAFF.

The V gene is TRBV7-3, the J gene TRBJ2-1, with a weak D call TRBD2 (5 bases). V was trimmed by 5 bases and J by 6 bases, leaving 8 bases between them. The CDR3 sequence is 12 residues long. Germline V gene sequence: CDR1 SGHTA, CDR2 FQGTGA. CDR3 protein: CASSPGSNEQFF. In DNA form, the CDR3 reads TGTGCCAGCAGCCCGGGGTCCAATGAGCAGTTCTTC. Full variable domain (rest looked up from reference TRBV7-3 and TRBJ2-1): GAGVSQTPSNKVTEKGKYVELRCDPISGHTALYWYRQSLGQGPEFLIYFQGTGAADDSGLPNDRFFAVRPEGSVSTLKIQRTERGDSAVYLCASSPGSNEQFFGPGTRLTVL.

This clone was detected a few times. The gene calls are TRBV9 and TRBJ2-7; TRBD2 might be the D (6 bases). Trimming stripped 0 bases from V and 5 bases from J, with 12 bases between. Germline CDR1 SGDLS, CDR2 YYNGEE. CDR3 length: 14 amino acids. Here the CDR3 DNA reads TGTGCCAGCAGCGTAGGTGGGAGGTCCAACGAGCAGTACTTC. It yields the protein CASSVGGRSNEQYF.

The genes are TRBV15 and TRBJ2-3; 7 nucleotides align to TRBD2. Germline V gene data show CDR1 as LNHNV and CDR2 as YYDKDF (reference sequence). V was pared by 5 bases and J by 0 bases, with 2 bases of the junction left unmatched. The CDR3 totals 14 residues. The DNA for the CDR3 is TGTGCCACCAGCCGCGGGGGTAGCACAGATACGCAGTATTTT. Its translation is CATSRGGSTDTQYF. The full variable domain, rest sourced from reference TRBV15 and TRBJ2-3, is DAMVIQNPRYQVTQFGKPVTLSCSQTLNHNVMYWYQQKSSQAPKLLFHYYDKDFNNEADTPDNFQSRRPNTSFCFLDIRSPGLGDTAMYLCATSRGGSTDTQYFGPGTRLTVL.

The chain carries TRBV11-2 and TRBJ2-7, with TRBD1 matching over 7 bases. This CDR3 contains 14 residues. The trim removed 5 bases at V and 3 bases at J, leaving 7 bases unmatched. Looked up from germline, CDR1 is SGHAT and CDR2 is FQNNGV. The CDR3 sequence is CASSPRQGHYEQYF. The CDR3 DNA reads TGTGCCAGCAGCCCCCGACAGGGCCACTACGAGCAGTACTTC. The full variable domain, in which reference TRBV11-2 and TRBJ2-7 provide the parts outside the CDR3, is EAGVAQSPRYKIIEKRQSVAFWCNPISGHATLYWYQQILGQGPKLLIQFQNNGVVDDSQLPKDRFSAERLKGVDSTLKIQPAKLEDSAVYLCASSPRQGHYEQYFGPGTRLTVT.

Note on this clone: The junction does not match germline at one end; this may be a read error. The DNA of the CDR3 is TGTGCCAGCAGCGTAGTTGGAGAGCTTGTCTTC. Residues: CASSVVGELVF. The chain carries TRBV9 and TRBJ2-1, with D unclear. This CDR3 region has 11 residues. CDR1 and CDR2 from the germline V gene are SGDLS and YYNGEE.

The genes are TRBV10-1 and TRBJ2-5, with 8 bases lining up with TRBD1. The V segment lost 3 bases and the J segment 2 bases; nucleotides outside the gene matches: 5. The CDR3 runs 15 residues. CDR1 is WNHNN, CDR2 SYGVQD, per germline (reference sequence). Here the CDR3 reads CASSEHRGVQETQYF. CDR3 coding DNA: TGCGCCAGCAGTGAACACAGGGGGGTACAAGAGACCCAGTACTTC.

The CDR3, as DNA: TGTGCCATCAGTAACGGGACTAGCTACGAGCAGTACTTC. This encodes CAISNGTSYEQYF. V and J are TRBV10-3 and TRBJ2-7, with 8 nucleotides matching TRBD2. Germline CDR1 is ENHRY and CDR2 is SYGVKD. This CDR3 is built from 13 residues. V lost 5 bases to trimming and J lost 3 bases; unmatched junction nucleotides: 3.

This chain connects TRBV11-3 to TRBJ2-7; 12 bases line up with TRBD2. In germline, CDR1 is SGHNT, CDR2 YENEEA. The V gene end was trimmed by 5 bases and the J gene end by 4 bases; junction bases not matched to a gene: 6. The CDR3 has 15 amino acids. CDR3 in amino acids: CASSAAGTSGYEQYF. CDR3 coding DNA: TGTGCCAGCAGCGCCGCCGGGACTAGCGGGTACGAGCAGTACTTC.

This rearrangement joins TRBV30 to TRBJ1-1, with 7 bases lining up with TRBD1. With 3 bases clipped from V and 5 bases from J, the junction kept 6 bases outside the gene matches. The CDR3 contains 13 residues. Looked up from germline, CDR1 is GTSNPN and CDR2 is SVGIG (reference sequence). CDR3 in DNA: TGTGCCTGGAGATCAGGGGGAGGTACTGAAGCTTTCTTT. Its protein is CAWRSGGGTEAFF.

The V call is TRBV7-9, the J call TRBJ2-5; a weak D match, TRBD2 (7 bases). CDR3 length: 14 residues. With 5 bases removed from V and 5 bases from J, the gap between germline ends came to 15 bases. Germline loops: CDR1 SEHNR, CDR2 FQNEAQ (reference sequence). The CDR3 DNA reads TGTGCCAGCAGCCTCGGACTAGGGGGGGAGACCCAGTACTTC. As protein: CASSLGLGGETQYF.

The chain recombines TRBV18 with TRBJ1-4; 7 bases are shared with TRBD1. Losses at the gene ends were 2 bases for V and 7 bases for J; bases not matched to a gene: 7. Germline CDR1 is KGHSH and CDR2 is LQKENI. The CDR3 extends over 15 amino acids. CDR3 protein: CASSPTGQEAEKLFF. The CDR3 coding sequence is TGTGCCAGCTCACCAACAGGACAGGAGGCTGAAAAACTGTTTTTT.